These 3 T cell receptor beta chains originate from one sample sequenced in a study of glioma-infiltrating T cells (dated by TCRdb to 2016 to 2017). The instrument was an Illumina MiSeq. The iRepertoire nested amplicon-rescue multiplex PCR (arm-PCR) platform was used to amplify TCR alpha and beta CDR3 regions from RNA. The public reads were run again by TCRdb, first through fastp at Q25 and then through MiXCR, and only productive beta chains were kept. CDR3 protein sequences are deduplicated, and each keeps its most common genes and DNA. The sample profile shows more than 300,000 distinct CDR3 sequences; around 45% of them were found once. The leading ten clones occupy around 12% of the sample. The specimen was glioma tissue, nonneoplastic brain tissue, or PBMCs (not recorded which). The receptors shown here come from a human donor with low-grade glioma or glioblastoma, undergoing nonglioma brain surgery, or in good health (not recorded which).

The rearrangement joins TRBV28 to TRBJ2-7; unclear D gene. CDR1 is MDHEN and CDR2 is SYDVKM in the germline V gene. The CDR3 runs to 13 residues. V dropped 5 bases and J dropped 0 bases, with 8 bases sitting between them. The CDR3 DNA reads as TGTGCCAGCAGTGTGGCACTCTCCTACGAGCAGTACTTC. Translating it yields CASSVALSYEQYF. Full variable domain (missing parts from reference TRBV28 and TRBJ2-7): DVKVTQSSRYLVKRTGEKVFLECVQDMDHENMFWYRQDPGLGLRLIYFSYDVKMKEKGDIPEGYSVSREKKERFSLILESASTNQTSMYLCASSVALSYEQYFGPGTRLTVT.

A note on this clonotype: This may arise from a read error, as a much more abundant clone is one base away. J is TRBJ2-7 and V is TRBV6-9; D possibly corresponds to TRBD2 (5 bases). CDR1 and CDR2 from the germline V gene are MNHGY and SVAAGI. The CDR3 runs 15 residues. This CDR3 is CASSYRGILSYEQCF. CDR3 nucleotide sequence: TGTGCCAGCAGTTACCGGGGAATACTCTCCTACGAGCAGTGCTTC.

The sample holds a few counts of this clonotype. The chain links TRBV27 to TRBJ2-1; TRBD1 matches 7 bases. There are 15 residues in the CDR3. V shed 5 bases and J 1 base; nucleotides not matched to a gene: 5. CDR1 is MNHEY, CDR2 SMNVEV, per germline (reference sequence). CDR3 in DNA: TGTGCCAGCAGTCCATTACAGGGGTCCTACAATGAGCAGTTCTTC. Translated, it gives CASSPLQGSYNEQFF.